This T cell receptor beta chain comes out of a study of early T cells in non-severe SARS-CoV-2 infection. Study as a whole: The chains were unpaired, and the sequenced material was bulk RNA from unsorted whole blood.

Unique molecular identifiers (one per individual cDNA molecule) were attached. MiXCR, applied by TCRdb to the 5' RACE reads, yields one record per CDR3 protein. The table records some 81,000 distinct CDR3 sequences, about a sixth of them present only once. CDR1 SEHNR and CDR2 FQNEAQ come from the germline V gene (reference sequence). This CDR3 is 15 amino acids long. Trimming took 8 bases from V and 5 from J, leaving 22 bases between them. Study conclusions and caveats: CD4 and private specificities were missed by VDJdb matching, which favored anti-spike CD8 responses.

The sample holds a few counts of this clonotype. The antigen is unknown. The sequenced sample consisted of whole blood. J is TRBJ2-7 and V is TRBV7-9; D is possibly TRBD1 (5 bases). The clonotype originates from an adult who was a healthcare worker with PCR-confirmed SARS-CoV-2 infection or an uninfected control (not recorded which). CDR3 protein: CASSRSAPGPNEQYF. For the CDR3, the DNA is TGTGCCAGCTCGCGGTCTGCTCCAGGGCCCAACGAGCAGTACTTC.